This T cell receptor (beta chain) was retrieved from a study of Graves' ophthalmopathy and Graves' hyperthyroidism. General study points: Ophthalmopathy progression predictions by the model showed 72.22% specificity and approximately 69% sensitivity.

From RNA, the CDR3 regions of TCR beta chains were amplified and sequenced. Second-round multiplex PCR followed a first-round RT-PCR using HTBI primers. TCRdb analysed the multiplex PCR reads with MiXCR anew, one entry per CDR3 protein. Altogether some 380,000 distinct CDR3 sequences are present, over 15% being singletons, with the ten largest covering about 7.3%. Excluded: other autoimmune disease, uncontrolled infection, pregnancy or lactation. As diagnostic evidence, clinical symptoms, serum thyroxine, TRAb, thyroid ultrasound and orbital computed tomography were relied upon. Trimming shortened V by 3 bases and J by 0 bases, and 9 bases separated the two germline ends. The length of the CDR3 is 15 residues. Germline V gives CDR1 SGHRS, CDR2 YFSETQ. The table lists this clonotype with many counts. Its antigen is unidentified.

This receptor was obtained from a young woman with stable Graves' hyperthyroidism. The material sequenced was peripheral blood. This chain uses TRBV5-1 with TRBJ2-2; D may be TRBD1 or TRBD2 (5 bases each). The CDR3 DNA sequence: TGCGCCAGCAGCTGGGGGACGACGAACACCGGGGAGCTGTTTTTT. Its protein is CASSWGTTNTGELFF.